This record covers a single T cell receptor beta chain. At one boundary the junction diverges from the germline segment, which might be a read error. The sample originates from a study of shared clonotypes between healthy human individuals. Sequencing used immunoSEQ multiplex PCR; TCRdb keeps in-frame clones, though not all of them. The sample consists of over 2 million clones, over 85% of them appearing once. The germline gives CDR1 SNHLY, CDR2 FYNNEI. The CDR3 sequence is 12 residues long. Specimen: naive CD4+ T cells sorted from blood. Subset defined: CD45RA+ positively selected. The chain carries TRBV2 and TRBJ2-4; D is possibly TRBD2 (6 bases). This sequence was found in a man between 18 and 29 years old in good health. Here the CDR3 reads CASSESGRVMFF. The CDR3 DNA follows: TGTGCCAGCAGTGAGAGCGGGCGCGTTATGTTCTTC.